The next 15 T cell receptor beta chains were all read from a single sample in a study of T cell repertoires in cytomegalovirus infection. TCRdb re-analysed the reads in MiXCR, keeping a single row per CDR3 protein. The table includes 110,000 to 150,000 distinct CDR3 sequences, roughly 6% detected once. Material for sequencing was PBMCs. The receptor set was obtained from a human donor in good health (CMV status not recorded). Some clones in this sample may be carry-over from other donors' samples.

V is TRBV29-1 and J is TRBJ1-2; D uncertain. The V gene lost 4 bases and the J gene lost 10 bases, with 16 bases spanning the gap. The CDR3 extends over 12 amino acids. Per the germline V gene, CDR1 is SQVTM and CDR2 is ANQGSEA. CDR3 region: CSVADGGLVYTF. CDR3 in DNA: TGCAGCGTTGCGGACGGTGGTCTAGTCTACACCTTC.

This clonotype has a count of ten or more. This chain connects TRBV4-3 to TRBJ1-2; D is ambiguous. Germline CDR1 LGHNA, CDR2 YSLEER. V lost 0 bases, J lost 3 bases, and 8 bases lay in between. The CDR3 runs 14 residues. The CDR3 here is CASSQEALDYGYTF. CDR3 coding DNA: TGCGCCAGCAGCCAAGAGGCCTTGGACTATGGCTACACCTTC.

This clonotype showed up many times. The gene calls are TRBV20-1 and TRBJ2-1; TRBD2 matches 8 bases. CDR1 DFQATT and CDR2 SNEGSKA come from the germline V gene (reference sequence). The V segment lost 0 bases and the J segment 4 bases; nucleotides outside the gene matches: 5. The CDR3 is 15 amino acids. Written as DNA, the CDR3 is TGCAGTGCTAGAGATGGCCAGCGGGGGTACAATGAGCAGTTCTTC. Amino acid sequence: CSARDGQRGYNEQFF.

There are many counts of this clonotype. The chain joins TRBV7-2 to TRBJ1-1, with a weak D call TRBD1 (6 bases). CDR3 length: 15 amino acids. The ends were cut back, 5 bases at V and 3 bases at J, with 16 bases in the middle. The germline V gene encodes CDR1 SGHTA and CDR2 FQGNSA. CDR3 coding DNA: TGTGCCAGCAGCGTTAGGTGGGGGGCGGACACTGAAGCTTTCTTT. Translation: CASSVRWGADTEAFF. The full variable domain, with the rest looked up from reference TRBV7-2 and TRBJ1-1, is GAGVSQSPSNKVTEKGKDVELRCDPISGHTALYWYRQSLGQGLEFLIYFQGNSAPDKSGLPSDRFSAERTGGSVSTLTIQRTQQEDSAVYLCASSVRWGADTEAFFGQGTRLTVV.

This clonotype was detected ten times or more. This chain joins TRBV27 and TRBJ2-6; perhaps TRBD1 as D (8 bases). The germline gives CDR1 MNHEY, CDR2 SMNVEV (reference sequence). The CDR3 consists of 17 residues. Trimming removed 5 bases from V and 3 bases from J, with 17 bases in between. CDR3 nucleotides: TGTGCCAGCAGTCCGGGGGGCAGGGGGCGTGGGGCCAACGTCCTGACTTTC. It codes for CASSPGGRGRGANVLTF.

Notes on this clonotype: A read error is possible here, since a much larger clone lies one base away. Here the CDR3 omits its conserved ending phenylalanine or tryptophan, so a read error is the likely source. The gene calls are TRBV29-1 and TRBJ2-3; possibly TRBD2 for D (5 bases). V was clipped by 7 bases and J by 3 bases, with 5 bases between them. The CDR3 contains 10 residues. Germline CDR1 SQVTM, CDR2 ANQGSEA. Here the CDR3 DNA reads TGCAGCGCGGGGACAGATACGCAGTATTTA. Translating gives CSAGTDTQYL.

There are many counts of this clonotype. CDR3 residues: CASSEAEGAAAFF. CDR3 nucleotides: TGTGCCAGCAGTGAAGCAGAGGGGGCCGCGGCTTTCTTT. V usage is TRBV6-1 and J usage is TRBJ1-1, with TRBD1 identical over 7 bases. The CDR3 consists of 13 residues. The germline V gene has CDR1 MNHNS and CDR2 SASEGT. V shed 0 bases, J shed 11 bases, and the junction held 6 bases outside the gene matches.

With respect to this clonotype: One end of the junction is discordant with germline, which a read error may explain. The J gene is TRBJ1-2, the V gene TRBV15; perhaps TRBD1 as D (5 bases). The CDR3 sequence is 14 residues long. The germline gives CDR1 LNHNV, CDR2 YYDKDF (reference sequence). CDR3: CATSRKTAGYGHTF. The CDR3 bases are TGTGCCACCAGCAGGAAGACAGCTGGCTATGGCCACACCTTC.

This clonotype has ten or more counts. The CDR3 region is CASSLGRQSYEQYF. The DNA of the CDR3 is TGTGCCAGCAGCTTAGGGCGGCAATCCTACGAGCAGTACTTC. The V and J genes are TRBV11-2 and TRBJ2-7; D remains ambiguous. There are 14 residues in the CDR3. The germline V and J ends were trimmed by 1 base and 1 base, with 8 bases remaining between them. Germline CDR1 SGHAT, CDR2 FQNNGV.

Sample share makes this clonotype medium-sized. The V gene is TRBV7-2, the J gene TRBJ1-5; 7 bases map to TRBD1. J lost 1 base, V lost 1 base, and 1 base had no gene match. Germline lookup yields CDR1 SGHTA and CDR2 FQGNSA. There are 15 residues in the CDR3. The CDR3: CASSLVTGSNQPQHF. DNA for the CDR3: TGTGCCAGCAGCTTAGTGACAGGGAGCAATCAGCCCCAGCATTTT.

In this sample, this clonotype turned up many times. The J gene is TRBJ2-3, the V gene TRBV7-2; 7 bases map to TRBD2. Germline CDR1 reads SGHTA; CDR2 reads FQGNSA. This CDR3 is built from 13 residues. J gave up 7 bases and V 5 bases, and 6 bases lay outside the gene matches. This CDR3 reads CASSPSSGNTQYF. CDR3 coding DNA: TGTGCCAGCAGCCCCTCTAGCGGCAATACGCAGTATTTT. Full variable domain (rest looked up from reference TRBV7-2 and TRBJ2-3): GAGVSQSPSNKVTEKGKDVELRCDPISGHTALYWYRQSLGQGLEFLIYFQGNSAPDKSGLPSDRFSAERTGGSVSTLTIQRTQQEDSAVYLCASSPSSGNTQYFGPGTRLTVL.

This clonotype was seen ten or more times. The genes are TRBV7-8 and TRBJ2-1; TRBD2 matches 8 bases. This CDR3 contains 17 residues. The junction had 11 bases not matched to a gene; V was cut back by 1 base and J by 6 bases. The germline V gene has CDR1 SGHVS and CDR2 FQNEAQ. CDR3 bases: TGTGCCAGCAGCTTAGACTTCTGGCGGGGGGTATCCAATGAGCAGTTCTTC. Amino acids: CASSLDFWRGVSNEQFF.

This clonotype was seen many times. The rearrangement joins TRBV5-1 to TRBJ1-1, with TRBD1 as a possible D gene (5 bases). The CDR3 contains 16 residues. Per the germline V gene, CDR1 is SGHRS and CDR2 is YFSETQ. V dropped 3 bases and J dropped 1 base, with 16 bases sitting between them. In nucleotides, the CDR3 is TGCGCCAGCAGCTCGGTCTCCGGGACTTCGAACACTGAAGCTTTCTTT. This gives the protein CASSSVSGTSNTEAFF.

This clonotype appeared many times. The chain has TRBV7-9 and TRBJ2-4, with D unclear. There are 19 residues in the CDR3. The V and J ends lost 1 base and 6 bases respectively, with 25 bases between them. The V gene's germline CDR1 is SEHNR and CDR2 FQNEAQ (reference sequence). CDR3 region: CASSLVILTRAGPRNIQYF. The CDR3 DNA sequence: TGTGCCAGCAGCTTAGTTATTCTCACCCGAGCCGGCCCAAGAAACATTCAGTACTTC.

This chain uses TRBV7-9 with TRBJ1-1; D uncertain. Deletions cut 10 bases from V and 4 bases from J, with 16 bases between. The CDR3 runs 13 residues. Germline-derived CDR1 and CDR2 are SEHNR and FQNEAQ (reference sequence). DNA of the CDR3: TGTGCCACCCGCCCGGGGTCAGGCACTGAAGCTTTCTTT. It yields the protein CATRPGSGTEAFF.